Below, 5 T cell receptor beta chains from the same sample are listed, as sequenced in a study of CD8+ T cells in alopecia areata. Reverse transcription of extracted RNA yielded cDNA, which provided the sequencing template. Sequencing used immunoSEQ multiplex PCR; TCRdb keeps in-frame clones, though not all of them. This sample has some 200,000 clones; over 40% occur once, and the top ten carry approximately 2.4%. Treatment meaning: oral pan-JAK inhibitor, 5-10 mg twice daily. Sequenced here: CD4+ T cells sorted from blood, sampled around week 37, from a patient treated with tofacitinib. The source of these receptors is a human donor with alopecia areata.

The chain couples TRBV7-9 to TRBJ1-4; D gene unclear. This CDR3 has 14 residues. The V end was cut by 3 bases, the J end by 0 bases, with 5 bases between. Germline CDR1 and CDR2: SEHNR and FQNEAQ (reference sequence). CDR3 DNA sequence: TGTGCCAGCAGCTTCCAAGCAACTAATGAAAAACTGTTTTTT. Translation: CASSFQATNEKLFF.

J is TRBJ2-2 and V is TRBV11-2, with D tentatively TRBD2 (5 bases). The CDR3 length is 13 residues. V shed 0 bases and J shed 11 bases, with 10 bases lying between them. The V gene's germline CDR1 is SGHAT and CDR2 FQNNGV. The CDR3 DNA reads as TGTGCCAGCAGCTTAGATCGGAGCGGAGAGCTGTTTTTT. Translation: CASSLDRSGELFF.

V usage is TRBV30 and J usage is TRBJ2-4, with 10 positions matching TRBD1. CDR1 is GTSNPN, CDR2 SVGIG, per germline (reference sequence). The CDR3 is 13 amino acids. With 3 bases clipped from V and 7 bases from J, the junction kept 3 bases outside the gene matches. The CDR3 loop is CAWRDRGENIQYF. The CDR3 coding sequence is TGTGCCTGGAGGGACAGGGGGGAGAACATTCAGTACTTC.

This chain uses TRBV30 with TRBJ1-1; D is perhaps TRBD1 (5 bases). This CDR3 has 14 amino acids. The ends were cut back, 2 bases at V and 1 base at J, with 11 bases in the middle. The germline V gene has CDR1 GTSNPN and CDR2 SVGIG (reference sequence). The CDR3 loop reads CAWSPRTPNTEAFF. The DNA for the CDR3 is TGTGCCTGGAGTCCAAGGACACCGAACACTGAAGCTTTCTTT.

The V call is TRBV10-3, the J call TRBJ2-5, with 9 bases fitting TRBD1. Unmatched junction bases numbered 7, after V lost 6 bases and J lost 5 bases. The CDR3 is 14 residues long. Germline V gene data show CDR1 as ENHRY and CDR2 as SYGVKD. Written as DNA, the CDR3 is TGTGCCATCAGCCGCGGACAGGGGAAGGAGACCCAGTACTTC. Amino acids: CAISRGQGKETQYF.